Listed below are T cell receptor beta chains from one sample, sequenced in a study of blood T cell repertoires in COVID-19. Profiled with immunoSEQ multiplex PCR; TCRdb holds only in-frame clones, not every one. The profile covers 200,000 to 300,000 clones, with around 87% appearing a single time and about 1.6% taken by the ten largest. Sequencing input: peripheral blood. These receptors all stem from a woman aged 40 to 55 who had recovered from COVID-19. Each CDR3 is given with its conserved first and last residue. D genes are given only for firm matches. Where a row states a size, it is once, few, many or the class of an expanded clone; other rows omit it.

V gene	J gene	D gene	clone size	CDR3 DNA	CDR3 protein
TRBV27	TRBJ2-5	-	-	TGTGCCAGCAGTTTATTCCCCTCGGGTTCGGGGACCCAGTACTTC	CASSLFPSGSGTQYF
TRBV24-1	TRBJ2-3	-	-	TGTGCCACCAGTGATGCCCGACGGGACACAGATACGCAGTATTTT	CATSDARRDTDTQYF
TRBV21-1	TRBJ1-1	-	-	TGTGCCAGCAGCGCCCGGGACAGGGGTGACACTGAAGCTTTCTTT	CASSARDRGDTEAFF
TRBV6-5	TRBJ1-1	-	-	TGTGCCAGCAGTTATCGAGATTTGTCCACTGAAGCTTTCTTT	CASSYRDLSTEAFF
TRBV2	TRBJ1-3	-	-	TGTGCCAGCAGTGAAGTCGGACAGTTTGGAAACACCATATATTTT	CASSEVGQFGNTIYF
TRBV18	TRBJ1-6	-	-	TGTGCCAGCTCACCGACCCTCGAGGGCGCACCCCTCCACTTT	CASSPTLEGAPLHF
TRBV6-5	TRBJ1-2	TRBD1	once	TGTGCCAGCAGTCCCCAGGGGGTTCATGGCTACACCTTC	CASSPQGVHGYTF
TRBV2	TRBJ1-1	-	once	TGTGCCAGCATTCGGGAAACAGGGACCACTGAAGCTTTCTTT	CASIRETGTTEAFF
TRBV30	TRBJ2-2	TRBD2	-	TGTGCCTGGAGCGCCGGGGGGGGCAACACCGGGGAGCTGTTTTTT	CAWSAGGGNTGELFF
TRBV7-9	TRBJ1-6	-	-	TGTGCCAGCAGCTTAGGGGACTTGAATTCACCCCTCCACTTT	CASSLGDLNSPLHF
TRBV5-6	TRBJ2-2	TRBD1	-	TGTGCCAGCAGCTTGAAACAGGGGACGGGGGAGCTGTTTTTT	CASSLKQGTGELFF
TRBV3-1/TRBV3-2	TRBJ2-2	-	-	TGTGCCAGCAGCCGGGCAGCGAACACCGGGGAGCTGTTTTTT	CASSRAANTGELFF
TRBV18	TRBJ1-1	TRBD1	-	TGTGCCAGCTCAACGACAGCCACAGGGGCCACTGAAGCTTTCTTT	CASSTTATGATEAFF
TRBV4-2	TRBJ1-4	TRBD1	-	TGTGCCAGCAGTTCCGGGACAGGGGGTATCTCTAATGAAAAACTGTTTTTT	CASSSGTGGISNEKLFF
TRBV12-5	TRBJ1-1	-	once	TGTGCTAGTGGTTTGCGCTCAGGGAACACTGAAGCTTTCTTT	CASGLRSGNTEAFF